The present T cell receptor (beta chain) was sequenced within a study of PD-L1 blockade in urothelial cancer. Study-wide background: The analyses of blood took place 3 weeks (second dose) and 6 weeks after treatment start. Across blood samples, T cells had a median count of about 140,000.

In the case of this clone: As yet, its antigen is unknown.

What went into each PCR as a spike was synthetic TCR analog templates. Sequencing was performed with immunoSEQ multiplex PCR; in TCRdb, only in-frame clones are kept and a portion is missing. Of about 19,000 clones listed, approximately 82% are singletons. CDR1 SGDLS and CDR2 YYNGEE come from the germline V gene. V lost 3 bases, J lost 7 bases, and 20 bases lay in between. The CDR3 has 17 amino acids. Time point: peripheral blood 6 weeks after treatment start. Study results and caveats: Better survival was predicted by below-median pretreatment blood TCR clonality.

The material was PBMCs, obtained around atezolizumab (anti-PD-L1) treatment. The chain uses TRBV9 and TRBJ1-6; possible D gene TRBD1, 5 bases. This TCR derives from a man aged 45-65 years with urothelial cancer. CDR3 DNA: TGTGCCAGCAGCGATCAACAGGAGTACGGAGGGAATTCACCCCTCCACTTT. As protein: CASSDQQEYGGNSPLHF.